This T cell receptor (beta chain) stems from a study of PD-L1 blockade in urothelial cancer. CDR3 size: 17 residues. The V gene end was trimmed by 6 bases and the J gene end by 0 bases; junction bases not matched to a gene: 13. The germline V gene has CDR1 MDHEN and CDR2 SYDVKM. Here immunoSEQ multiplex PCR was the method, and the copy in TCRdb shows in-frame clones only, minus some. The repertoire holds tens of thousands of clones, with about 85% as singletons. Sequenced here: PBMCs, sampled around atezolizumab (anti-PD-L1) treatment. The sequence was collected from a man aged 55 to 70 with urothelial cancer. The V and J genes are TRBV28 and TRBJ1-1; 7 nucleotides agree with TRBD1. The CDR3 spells CASSPPRHRGMNTEAFF. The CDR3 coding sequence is TGTGCCAGCAGCCCCCCCCGACACAGGGGTATGAACACTGAAGCTTTCTTT.